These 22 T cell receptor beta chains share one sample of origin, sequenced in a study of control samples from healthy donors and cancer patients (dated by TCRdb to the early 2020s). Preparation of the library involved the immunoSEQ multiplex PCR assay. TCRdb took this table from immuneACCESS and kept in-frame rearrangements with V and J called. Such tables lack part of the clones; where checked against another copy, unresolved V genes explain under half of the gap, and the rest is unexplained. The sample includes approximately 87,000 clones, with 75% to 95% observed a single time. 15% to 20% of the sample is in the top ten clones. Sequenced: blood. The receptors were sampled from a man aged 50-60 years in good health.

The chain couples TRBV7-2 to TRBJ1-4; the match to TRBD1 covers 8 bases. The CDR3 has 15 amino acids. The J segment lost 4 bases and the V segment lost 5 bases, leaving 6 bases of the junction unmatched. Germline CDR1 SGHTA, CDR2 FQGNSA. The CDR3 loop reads CASSPQGGFNEKLFF. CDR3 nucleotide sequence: TGTGCCAGCAGCCCACAGGGGGGTTTTAATGAAAAACTGTTTTTT.

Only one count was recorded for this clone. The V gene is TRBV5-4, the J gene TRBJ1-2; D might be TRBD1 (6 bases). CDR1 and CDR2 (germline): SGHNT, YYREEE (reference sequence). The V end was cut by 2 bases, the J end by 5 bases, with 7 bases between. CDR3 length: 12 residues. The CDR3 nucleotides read TGTGCCAGCAGCTTTCAGGGGTATGGCTACACCTTC. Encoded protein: CASSFQGYGYTF.

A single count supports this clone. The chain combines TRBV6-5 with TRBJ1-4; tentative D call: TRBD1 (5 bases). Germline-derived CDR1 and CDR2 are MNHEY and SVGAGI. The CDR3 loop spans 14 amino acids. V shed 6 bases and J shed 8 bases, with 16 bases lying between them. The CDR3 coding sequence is TGTGCCAGCAGGGCACGAGGGGAGGGAGAAAAACTGTTTTTT. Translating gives CASRARGEGEKLFF.

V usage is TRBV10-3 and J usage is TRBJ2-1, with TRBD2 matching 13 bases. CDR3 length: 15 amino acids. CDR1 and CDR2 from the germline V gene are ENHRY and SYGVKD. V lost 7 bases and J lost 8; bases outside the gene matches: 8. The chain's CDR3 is CAIKGTSGGVDEQFF. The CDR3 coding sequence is TGTGCCATCAAGGGAACTAGCGGGGGGGTGGATGAGCAGTTCTTC.

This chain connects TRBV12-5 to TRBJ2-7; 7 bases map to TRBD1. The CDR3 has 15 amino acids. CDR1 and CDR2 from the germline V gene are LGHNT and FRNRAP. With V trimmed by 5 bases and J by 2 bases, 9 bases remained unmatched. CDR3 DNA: TGTGCTAGTGGTGTAACCATTGGGACAGCCTACGAGCAGTACTTC. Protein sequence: CASGVTIGTAYEQYF.

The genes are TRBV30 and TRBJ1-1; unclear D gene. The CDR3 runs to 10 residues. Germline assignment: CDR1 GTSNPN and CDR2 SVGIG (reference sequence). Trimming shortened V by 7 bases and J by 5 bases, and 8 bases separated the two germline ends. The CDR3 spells CASHKTEAFF. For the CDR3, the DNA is TGTGCCTCGCATAAAACTGAAGCTTTCTTT.

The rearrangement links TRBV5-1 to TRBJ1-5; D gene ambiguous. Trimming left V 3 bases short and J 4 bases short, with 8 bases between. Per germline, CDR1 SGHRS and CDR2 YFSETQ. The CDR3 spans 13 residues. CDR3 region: CASSSALNQPQHF. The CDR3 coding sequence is TGCGCCAGCAGCTCGGCCTTAAATCAGCCCCAGCATTTT.

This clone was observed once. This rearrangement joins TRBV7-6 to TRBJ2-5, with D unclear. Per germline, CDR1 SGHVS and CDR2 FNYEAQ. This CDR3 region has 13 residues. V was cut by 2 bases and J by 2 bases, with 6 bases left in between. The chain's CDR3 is CASSLYVQETQYF. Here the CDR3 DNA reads TGTGCCAGCAGCTTATACGTACAAGAGACCCAGTACTTC.

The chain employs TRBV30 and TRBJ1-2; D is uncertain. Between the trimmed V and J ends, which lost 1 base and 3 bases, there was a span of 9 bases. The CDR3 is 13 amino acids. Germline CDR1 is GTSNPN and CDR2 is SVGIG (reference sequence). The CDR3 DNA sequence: TGTGCCTGGAGTGGTGGGGTGGACTATGGCTACACCTTC. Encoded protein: CAWSGGVDYGYTF.

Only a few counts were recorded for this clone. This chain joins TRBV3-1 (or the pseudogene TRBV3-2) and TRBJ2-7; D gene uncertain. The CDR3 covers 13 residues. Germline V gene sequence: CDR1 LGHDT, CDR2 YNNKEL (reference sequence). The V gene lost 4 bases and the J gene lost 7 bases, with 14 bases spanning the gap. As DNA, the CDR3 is TGTGCCAGCAGCCTTATGTCGACCGGGGAGCAGTACTTC. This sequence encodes CASSLMSTGEQYF.

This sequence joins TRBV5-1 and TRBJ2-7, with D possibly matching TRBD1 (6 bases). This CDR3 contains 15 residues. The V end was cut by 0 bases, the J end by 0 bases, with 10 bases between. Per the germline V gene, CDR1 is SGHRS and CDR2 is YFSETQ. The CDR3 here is CASSLGQVVSYEQYF. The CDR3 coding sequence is TGCGCCAGCAGCTTGGGACAGGTGGTCTCCTACGAGCAGTACTTC. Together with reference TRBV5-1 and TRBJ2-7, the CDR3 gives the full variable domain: KAGVTQTPRYLIKTRGQQVTLSCSPISGHRSVSWYQQTPGQGLQFLFEYFSETQRNKGNFPGRFSGRQFSNSRSEMNVSTLELGDSALYLCASSLGQVVSYEQYFGPGTRLTVT.

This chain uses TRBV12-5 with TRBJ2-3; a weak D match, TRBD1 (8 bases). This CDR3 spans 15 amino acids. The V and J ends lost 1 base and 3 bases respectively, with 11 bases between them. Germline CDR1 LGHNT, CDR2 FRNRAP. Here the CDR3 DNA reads TGTGCTAGTGGTTTGGAACAGGGGGGGACAGATACGCAGTATTTT. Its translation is CASGLEQGGTDTQYF.

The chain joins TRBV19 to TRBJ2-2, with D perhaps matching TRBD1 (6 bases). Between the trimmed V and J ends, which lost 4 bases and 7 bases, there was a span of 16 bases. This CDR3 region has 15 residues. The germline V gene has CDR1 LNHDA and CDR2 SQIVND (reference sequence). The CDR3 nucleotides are TGTGCCAGTAGTAGATCCCGACAGGCGGACGGGGAGCTGTTTTTT. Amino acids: CASSRSRQADGELFF.

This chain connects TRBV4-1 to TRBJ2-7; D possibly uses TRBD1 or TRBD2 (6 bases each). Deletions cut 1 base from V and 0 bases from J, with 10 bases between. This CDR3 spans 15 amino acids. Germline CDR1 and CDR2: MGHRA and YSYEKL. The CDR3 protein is CASSQGRGSSYEQYF. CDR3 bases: TGCGCCAGCAGCCAAGGGAGGGGGAGCTCCTACGAGCAGTACTTC.

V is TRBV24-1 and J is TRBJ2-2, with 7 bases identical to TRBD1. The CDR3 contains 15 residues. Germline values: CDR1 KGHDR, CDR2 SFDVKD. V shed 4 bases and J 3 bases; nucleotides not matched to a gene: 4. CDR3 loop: CATSDLDRDTGELFF. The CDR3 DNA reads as TGTGCCACCAGTGACCTTGACAGGGACACCGGGGAGCTGTTTTTT.

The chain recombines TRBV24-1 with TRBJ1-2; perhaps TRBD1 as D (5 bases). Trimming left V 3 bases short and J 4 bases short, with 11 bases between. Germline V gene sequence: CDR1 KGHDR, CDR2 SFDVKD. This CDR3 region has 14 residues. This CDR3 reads CATSDQTASYGYTF. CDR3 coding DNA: TGTGCCACCAGTGATCAGACAGCGTCCTATGGCTACACCTTC.

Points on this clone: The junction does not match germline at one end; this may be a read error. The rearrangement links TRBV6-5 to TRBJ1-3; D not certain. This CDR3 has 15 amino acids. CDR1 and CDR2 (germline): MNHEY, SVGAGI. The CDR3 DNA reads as TGTGCCAGCAGTACAAGGGCAGGTCCTGGAAACACCACATATTTT. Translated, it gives CASSTRAGPGNTTYF.

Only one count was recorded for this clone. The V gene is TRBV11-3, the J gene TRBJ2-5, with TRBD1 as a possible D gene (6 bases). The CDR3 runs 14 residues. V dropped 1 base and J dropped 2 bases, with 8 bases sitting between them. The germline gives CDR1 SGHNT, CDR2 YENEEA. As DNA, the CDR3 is TGTGCCAGCAGCTTAGGGGGGCAACAAGAGACCCAGTACTTC. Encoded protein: CASSLGGQQETQYF.

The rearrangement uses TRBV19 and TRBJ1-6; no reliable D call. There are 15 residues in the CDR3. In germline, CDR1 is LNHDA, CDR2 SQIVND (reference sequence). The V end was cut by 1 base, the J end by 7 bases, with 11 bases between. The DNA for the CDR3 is TGTGCCAGTAGTATAGGTGCGCCATCGAATTCACCCCTCCACTTT. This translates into CASSIGAPSNSPLHF.

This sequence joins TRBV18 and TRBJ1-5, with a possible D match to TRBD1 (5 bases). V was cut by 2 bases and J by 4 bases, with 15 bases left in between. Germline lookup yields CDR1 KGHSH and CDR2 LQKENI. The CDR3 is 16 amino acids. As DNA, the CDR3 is TGTGCCAGCTCACCAGCCGAGAGGGGAGGAAATCAGCCCCAGCATTTT. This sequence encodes CASSPAERGGNQPQHF.

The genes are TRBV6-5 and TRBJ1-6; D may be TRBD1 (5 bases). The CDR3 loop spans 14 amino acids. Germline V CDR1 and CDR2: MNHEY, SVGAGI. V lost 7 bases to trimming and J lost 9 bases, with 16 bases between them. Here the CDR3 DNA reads TGTGCCAGCAAGTACGGCAGGGAGAGTTCACCCCTCCACTTT. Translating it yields CASKYGRESSPLHF.

The DNA for the CDR3 is TGTGCCAGCAGCTTAGGGAGGACAGGGGGCCAGCCCCAGCATTTT. Protein product: CASSLGRTGGQPQHF. The chain recombines TRBV7-2 with TRBJ1-5, with TRBD1 identical over 11 bases. The germline gives CDR1 SGHTA, CDR2 FQGNSA. The V gene end was trimmed by 1 base and the J gene end by 7 bases; junction bases not matched to a gene: 3. The CDR3 is 15 amino acids.